The source of this T cell receptor beta chain is a study of T cell clonotyping in hematopoietic cell transplantation. General study findings and limits: Broader posttransplant TCR repertoire diversity was predicted by graft donor and pretransplant recipient Inverse Simpson Index values.

Method: immunoSEQ multiplex PCR; TCRdb's copy keeps in-frame clones and lacks some. Among about 10,000 clones listed, about half were seen once. This clone appeared once. What it binds is unknown. CDR1 and CDR2 (germline): MNHGY, SVAAGI. Trimming cost V 3 bases and J 6 bases, with 11 bases left between them. The CDR3 spans 14 residues. Sequenced material: peripheral blood mononuclear cells, taken 100 days after allogeneic stem cell transplant. This TCR was sampled from a female patient aged 50-59 years who had an allogeneic stem cell transplant from an unrelated donor, so the T cells may come from the graft donor. Some clones in this sample may be carry-over from other donors' samples. The rearrangement joins TRBV6-9 to TRBJ2-2, with a weak D call TRBD2 (6 bases). The CDR3 loop reads CASSYRGMAGELFF. The CDR3 DNA is TGTGCCAGCAGTTACCGCGGGATGGCCGGGGAGCTGTTTTTT.